One and the same sample provided the 15 T cell receptor beta chains below, sequenced in a study of OX40 agonist ivuxolimab in advanced cancers. Repertoires were generated with immunoSEQ multiplex PCR, while TCRdb's copy carries only in-frame clones and drops some. The sample shows more than 45,000 clones, around 78% of them seen only once. The sample here was CD4+ or CD8+ T cells sorted from blood, taken in a trial of the OX40 agonist ivuxolimab. These TCRs come from an adult with an advanced solid tumor such as melanoma, head and neck, liver or kidney cancer.

The J gene is TRBJ2-7, the V gene TRBV4-2; the match to TRBD2 covers 10 bases. After removal of 0 bases from V and 7 bases from J, the junction contained 9 bases not matched to a gene. The CDR3 is made up of 16 amino acids. Looked up from germline, CDR1 is LGHNA and CDR2 is YNFKEQ. DNA for the CDR3: TGTGCCAGCAGCCAAGAGATCAGCGGGGGGGCCAGGGAGCAGTACTTC. This translates into CASSQEISGGAREQYF.

This clone was found a few times. The DNA of the CDR3 is TGCGCCAGCAGCGCGGGGACTAGCGCCACCGGGGAGCTGTTTTTT. Its translation is CASSAGTSATGELFF. This sequence joins TRBV5-1 and TRBJ2-2; 10 bases are shared with TRBD2. Germline V gives CDR1 SGHRS, CDR2 YFSETQ. Unmatched junction bases numbered 4, after V lost 4 bases and J lost 4 bases. The CDR3 consists of 15 residues.

This rearrangement joins TRBV5-6 to TRBJ2-1, with D possibly matching TRBD2 (7 bases). From germline, CDR1 is SGHDT and CDR2 YYEEEE. Between the trimmed V and J ends, which lost 0 bases and 2 bases, there was a span of 12 bases. The CDR3 has 16 residues. The CDR3 is CASSLAGGFPYNEQFF. DNA of the CDR3: TGTGCCAGCAGCTTGGCGGGGGGCTTCCCCTACAATGAGCAGTTCTTC.

V and J are TRBV5-1 and TRBJ2-3, with 10 bases aligning to TRBD2. The V and J ends lost 1 base and 3 bases, in that order; junction bases with no gene match: 14. CDR1 SGHRS and CDR2 YFSETQ come from the germline V gene. There are 19 residues in the CDR3. CDR3 coding DNA: TGCGCCAGCAGCTTGTCGCCCCAACTGAGCGGGGGGGCGACAGATACGCAGTATTTT. This gives the protein CASSLSPQLSGGATDTQYF.

The V call is TRBV28, the J call TRBJ1-2, with 9 nucleotides matching TRBD1. The CDR3 totals 15 residues. V gave up 1 base and J gave up 7 bases; unmatched junction bases: 7. CDR1 is MDHEN and CDR2 is SYDVKM in the germline V gene. CDR3: CASSLFTGGAGGYTF. Written as DNA, the CDR3 is TGTGCCAGCAGTTTATTTACAGGGGGCGCGGGTGGCTACACCTTC.

The chain carries TRBV9 and TRBJ1-4, with 7 positions matching TRBD1. Looked up from germline, CDR1 is SGDLS and CDR2 is YYNGEE. The trim removed 5 bases at V and 4 bases at J, leaving 8 bases unmatched. This CDR3 is built from 15 residues. This CDR3 reads CASSLGDSLNEKLFF. The DNA of the CDR3 is TGTGCCAGCAGTCTGGGGGACAGCCTTAATGAAAAACTGTTTTTT.

The chain uses TRBV25-1 and TRBJ2-3; 9 bases agree with TRBD2. The V and J ends lost 4 bases and 6 bases, in that order; junction bases with no gene match: 11. Germline CDR1 reads MGHDK; CDR2 reads SYGVNS. The CDR3 has 16 residues. The CDR3 DNA reads TGTGCCAGCAGTGCCGCTTGGCGGGGGGGTGGGGATACGCAGTATTTT. It codes for CASSAAWRGGGDTQYF.

The V gene is TRBV7-9, the J gene TRBJ2-1; 11 positions match TRBD2. CDR1 is SEHNR, CDR2 FQNEAQ, per germline (reference sequence). Trimming removed 9 bases from V and 5 bases from J; junction bases left unmatched: 3. The CDR3 has 13 amino acids. CDR3 residues: CASTSGGHNEQFF. The CDR3 region has the DNA TGTGCCAGTACTAGCGGGGGCCACAATGAGCAGTTCTTC.

The chain carries TRBV4-2 and TRBJ2-1; the match to TRBD1 covers 8 bases. J lost 9 bases, V lost 2 bases, and 9 bases had no gene match. The CDR3 extends over 15 amino acids. Germline CDR1 is LGHNA and CDR2 is YNFKEQ. The CDR3 sequence is CASSQFQGASGEQFF. CDR3 sequence (DNA): TGTGCCAGCAGCCAATTCCAGGGGGCATCCGGTGAGCAGTTCTTC.

In this sample, this clone turned up once. This sequence joins TRBV11-3 and TRBJ2-7; 8 positions match TRBD1. V dropped 5 bases and J dropped 4; count of bases not matched to a gene: 7. The germline gives CDR1 SGHNT, CDR2 YENEEA. There are 14 residues in the CDR3. For the CDR3, the DNA is TGTGCCAGCAGCGTAGGACAGGGTGGGTACGAGCAGTACTTC. Translating it yields CASSVGQGGYEQYF.

V usage is TRBV6-5 and J usage is TRBJ2-7; 7 nucleotides agree with TRBD1. This CDR3 region has 14 residues. V dropped 6 bases and J dropped 6; count of bases not matched to a gene: 11. Germline CDR1 reads MNHEY; CDR2 reads SVGAGI. The CDR3 bases are TGTGCCAGCAGCCGAGAACCGACAGGGAGCGAGCAGTACTTC. It yields the protein CASSREPTGSEQYF.

The rearrangement uses TRBV7-9 and TRBJ1-2; D possibly corresponds to TRBD1 (6 bases). V was shortened by 7 bases and J by 4 bases, with 16 bases between the two germline ends. This CDR3 has 14 amino acids. Germline V gene data show CDR1 as SEHNR and CDR2 as FQNEAQ (reference sequence). The DNA of the CDR3 is TGTGCCAGCACCGGAACAGGGAGTCTCTATGGCTACACCTTC. Residues: CASTGTGSLYGYTF.

The chain carries TRBV7-2 and TRBJ1-3; TRBD1 is a possible D gene (6 bases). V was clipped by 5 bases and J by 4 bases, with 15 bases between them. Germline V gene sequence: CDR1 SGHTA, CDR2 FQGNSA. This CDR3 contains 15 residues. CDR3 DNA sequence: TGTGCCAGCAGCGCCGTCAGGGGACTCGGAAACACCATATATTTT. It is translated as CASSAVRGLGNTIYF.

The V call is TRBV2, the J call TRBJ1-1, with a possible D match to TRBD1 (6 bases). This CDR3 spans 13 amino acids. Trimming pared 5 bases from V and 4 bases from J, leaving 11 bases between. CDR1 SNHLY and CDR2 FYNNEI come from the germline V gene. The CDR3 nucleotides read TGTGCCAGCAGTCCGACAGGTCCCACTGAAGCTTTCTTT. Residues: CASSPTGPTEAFF.

This clone was picked up many times. The chain links TRBV2 to TRBJ2-1, with TRBD1 matching over 11 bases. Looked up from germline, CDR1 is SNHLY and CDR2 is FYNNEI. V shed 8 bases and J 9 bases; nucleotides not matched to a gene: 12. The CDR3 is 15 amino acids. The CDR3 loop reads CASLAVGQGASEQFF. For the CDR3, the DNA is TGTGCCAGCTTGGCCGTAGGACAGGGGGCTAGTGAGCAGTTCTTC.